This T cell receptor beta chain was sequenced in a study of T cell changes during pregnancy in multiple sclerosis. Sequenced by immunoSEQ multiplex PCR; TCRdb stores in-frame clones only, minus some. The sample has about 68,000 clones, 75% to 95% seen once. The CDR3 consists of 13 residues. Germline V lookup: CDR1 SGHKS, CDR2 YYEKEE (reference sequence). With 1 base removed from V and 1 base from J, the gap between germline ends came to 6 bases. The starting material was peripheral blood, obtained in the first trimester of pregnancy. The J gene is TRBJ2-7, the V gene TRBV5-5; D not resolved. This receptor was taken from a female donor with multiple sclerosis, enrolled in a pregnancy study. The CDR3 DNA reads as TGTGCCAGCAGCTTGTGGCAGTCCTACGAGCAGTACTTC. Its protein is CASSLWQSYEQYF. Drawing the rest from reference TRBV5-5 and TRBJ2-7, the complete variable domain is DAGVTQSPTHLIKTRGQQVTLRCSPISGHKSVSWYQQVLGQGPQFIFQYYEKEERGRGNFPDRFSARQFPNYSSELNVNALLLGDSALYLCASSLWQSYEQYFGPGTRLTVT.